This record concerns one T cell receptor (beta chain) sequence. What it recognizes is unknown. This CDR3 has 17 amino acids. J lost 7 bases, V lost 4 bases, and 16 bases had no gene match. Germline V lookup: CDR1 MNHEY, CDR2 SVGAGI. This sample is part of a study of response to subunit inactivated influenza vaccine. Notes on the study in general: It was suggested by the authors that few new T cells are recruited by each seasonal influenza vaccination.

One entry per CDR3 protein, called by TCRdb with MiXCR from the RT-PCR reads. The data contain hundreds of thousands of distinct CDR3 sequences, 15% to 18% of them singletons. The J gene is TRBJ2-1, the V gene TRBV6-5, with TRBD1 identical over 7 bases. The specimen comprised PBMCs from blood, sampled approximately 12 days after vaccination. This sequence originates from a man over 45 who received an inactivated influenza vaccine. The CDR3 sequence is CASSSIVTGQTGNEQFF. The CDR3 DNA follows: TGTGCCAGCAGTTCGATAGTGACCGGCCAGACAGGGAATGAGCAGTTCTTC.